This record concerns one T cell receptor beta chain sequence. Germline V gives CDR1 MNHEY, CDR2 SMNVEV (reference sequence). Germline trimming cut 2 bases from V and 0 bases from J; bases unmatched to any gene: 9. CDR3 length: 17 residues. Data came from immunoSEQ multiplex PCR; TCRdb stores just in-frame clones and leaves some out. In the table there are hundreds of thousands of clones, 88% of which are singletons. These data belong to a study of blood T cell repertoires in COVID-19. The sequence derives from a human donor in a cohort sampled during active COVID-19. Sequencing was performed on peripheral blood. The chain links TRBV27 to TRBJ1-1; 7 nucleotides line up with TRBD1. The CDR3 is CASSLGAGQGVNTEAFF. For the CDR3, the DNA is TGTGCCAGCAGTTTAGGCGCAGGCCAGGGGGTGAACACTGAAGCTTTCTTT.